Each of the 7 T cell receptor beta chains below was sequenced from the same sample in a study of T cells in Graves' hyperthyroidism and ophthalmopathy (dated by TCRdb to the late 2010s). Library prep was done by multiplex PCR. The data were produced on an Illumina HiSeq 2000. Amplification of TCR beta CDR3 regions was carried out from RNA transcripts. The TCR CDR3 was subjected to a first round of RT-PCR using the HTBI primer set and the Qiagen OneStep RT-PCR kit. TCRdb trimmed public reads at Q25 via fastp, called clones via MiXCR and kept in-frame beta chains. Here each entry gathers all rows of one CDR3 protein and keeps the most common genes and DNA. The sample records around 450,000 distinct CDR3 sequences, roughly an eighth of which are singletons. Of the sample, 5.3% falls within the top ten clones. Material: blood. Receptors originate from a young woman with Graves' hyperthyroidism.

In this sample, this clonotype turned up many times. The chain recombines TRBV12-3 or TRBV12-4 with TRBJ2-2, with 10 bases identical to TRBD1. There are 17 residues in the CDR3. With 2 bases clipped from V and 0 bases from J, the junction kept 3 bases outside the gene matches. CDR3 protein: CASSLWDRGSNTGELFF. In nucleotides, the CDR3 is TGTGCCAGCAGTTTATGGGACAGGGGCTCGAACACCGGGGAGCTGTTTTTT.

This clonotype was seen repeatedly, ten times or more. This rearrangement joins TRBV28 to TRBJ2-7; tentatively, D is TRBD2 (6 bases). The CDR3 contains 15 residues. Germline lookup yields CDR1 MDHEN and CDR2 SYDVKM. Trimming cost V 2 bases and J 6 bases, with 17 bases left between them. This CDR3 reads CASSLMLATPREQYF. In DNA form, the CDR3 reads TGTGCCAGCAGTTTAATGCTAGCGACCCCCCGCGAGCAGTACTTC.

The table lists this clonotype with a few counts. The CDR3 DNA reads as TGTGCCAGCAGTGAAGGGGGGTGGGGGATCAACAACTACAATGAGCAGTTCTTC. As protein: CASSEGGWGINNYNEQFF. The chain couples TRBV6-1 to TRBJ2-1; D may match TRBD1 or TRBD2 (5 bases each). CDR1 and CDR2 (germline): MNHNS, SASEGT. This CDR3 contains 18 residues. The ends were cut back, 1 base at V and 3 bases at J, with 19 bases in the middle.

The table lists this clonotype with many counts. The chain uses TRBV4-1 and TRBJ2-3, with a weak D call TRBD1 (5 bases). The CDR3 is 16 amino acids. CDR1 is MGHRA, CDR2 YSYEKL, per germline. The V end was cut by 4 bases, the J end by 0 bases, with 14 bases between. The CDR3 DNA sequence: TGCGCCAGCAGCCCCGGTAGGGGTTCTAGCACAGATACGCAGTATTTT. It codes for CASSPGRGSSTDTQYF.

This clonotype was counted at least ten times. The CDR3 spells CASSWAPTAYNEQFF. CDR3 bases: TGTGCCAGCAGCTGGGCACCGACGGCCTACAATGAGCAGTTCTTC. J is TRBJ2-1 and V is TRBV7-3; no definite D call. V was clipped by 4 bases and J by 2 bases, with 12 bases between them. This CDR3 spans 15 amino acids. Germline V lookup: CDR1 SGHTA, CDR2 FQGTGA.

In DNA, the CDR3 is TGCGCCAGCAGCTTGGTTTGGGGCGACACCGGGGAGCTGTTTTTT. This gives the protein CASSLVWGDTGELFF. The chain employs TRBV5-1 and TRBJ2-2, with a possible D match to TRBD1 (5 bases). This CDR3 region has 15 residues. Germline V gene sequence: CDR1 SGHRS, CDR2 YFSETQ. V was pared by 0 bases and J by 3 bases, with 9 bases between.

Many counts were recorded for this clonotype. This rearrangement joins TRBV7-6 to TRBJ2-1; 8 nucleotides align to TRBD1. With 4 bases clipped from V and 3 bases from J, the junction kept 5 bases outside the gene matches. There are 15 residues in the CDR3. Germline V lookup: CDR1 SGHVS, CDR2 FNYEAQ. The CDR3 nucleotides are TGTGCCAGCAGCTCCGGGACAGGCCTCTACAATGAGCAGTTCTTC. Translation gives CASSSGTGLYNEQFF.